This record covers a single TCR beta chain. cDNA synthesis used the whole RNA isolate, giving expressed TCRB sequences. Sequenced by immunoSEQ multiplex PCR; TCRdb stores in-frame clones only, minus some. The data contain 620,000 or so clones, 15% of them singletons. Sorting gave populations that all exceeded 98% purity. The data belong to a study of beta chain features in type 1 diabetes. What was sequenced was naive CD4+ T cells from blood. This TCR came from a man in his late teens or twenties in good health.

The DNA of the CDR3 is TGTGCCAGCAGCTTCGGGAGACAGGGGAACACTGAAGCTTTCTTT. Translating gives CASSFGRQGNTEAFF. This rearrangement joins TRBV9 to TRBJ1-1; the match to TRBD1 covers 7 bases. J lost 1 base, V lost 4 bases, and 7 bases had no gene match. The CDR3 length is 15 residues. The germline CDR1 and CDR2 sequences are SGDLS and YYNGEE.